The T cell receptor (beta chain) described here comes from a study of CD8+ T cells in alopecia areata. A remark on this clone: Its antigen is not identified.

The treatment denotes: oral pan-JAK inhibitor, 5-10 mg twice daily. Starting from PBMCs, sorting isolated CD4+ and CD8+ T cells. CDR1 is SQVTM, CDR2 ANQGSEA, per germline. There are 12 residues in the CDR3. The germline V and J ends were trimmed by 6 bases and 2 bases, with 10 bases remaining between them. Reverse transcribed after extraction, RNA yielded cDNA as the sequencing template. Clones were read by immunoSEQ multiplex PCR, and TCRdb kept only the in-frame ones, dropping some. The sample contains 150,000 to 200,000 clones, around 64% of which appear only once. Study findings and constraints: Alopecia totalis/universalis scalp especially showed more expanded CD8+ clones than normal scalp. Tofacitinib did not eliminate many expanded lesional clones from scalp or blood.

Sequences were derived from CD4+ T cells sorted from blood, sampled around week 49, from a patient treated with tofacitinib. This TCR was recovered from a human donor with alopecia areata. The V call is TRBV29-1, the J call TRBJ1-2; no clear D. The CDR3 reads CSVLSSNYGYTF. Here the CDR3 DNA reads TGCAGCGTCCTCTCTTCCAACTATGGCTACACCTTC. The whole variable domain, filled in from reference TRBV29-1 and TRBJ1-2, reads SAVISQKPSRDICQRGTSLTIQCQVDSQVTMMFWYRQQPGQSLTLIATANQGSEATYESGFVIDKFPISRPNLTFSTLTVSNMSPEDSSIYLCSVLSSNYGYTFGSGTRLTVV.